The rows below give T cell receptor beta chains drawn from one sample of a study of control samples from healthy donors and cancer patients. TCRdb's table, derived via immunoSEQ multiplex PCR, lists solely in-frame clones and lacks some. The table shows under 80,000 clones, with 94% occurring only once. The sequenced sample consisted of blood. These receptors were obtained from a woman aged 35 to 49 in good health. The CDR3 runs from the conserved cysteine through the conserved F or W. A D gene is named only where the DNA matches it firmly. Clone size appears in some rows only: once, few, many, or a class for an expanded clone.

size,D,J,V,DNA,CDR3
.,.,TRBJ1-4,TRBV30,TGTGCCTGGAACCCCGGCAGGGGCGCTGAAAAACTGTTTTTT,CAWNPGRGAEKLFF
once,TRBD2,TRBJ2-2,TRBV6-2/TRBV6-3,TGTGCCAGCAGTTCCGTCCTAGCGGGGTACACCGGGGAGCTGTTTTTT,CASSSVLAGYTGELFF
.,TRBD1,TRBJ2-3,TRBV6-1,TGTGCCAGCAGTGACCCAGGGGGTGCAGATACGCAGTATTTT,CASSDPGGADTQYF
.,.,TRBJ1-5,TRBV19,TGTGCCGGCTCGGAACAGGGTTTCGATCAGCCCCAGCATTTT,CAGSEQGFDQPQHF
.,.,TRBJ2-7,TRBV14,TGTGCCAGCAGCCAAGATGTTTGGGTCTCTCCGGACTTC,CASSQDVWVSPDF
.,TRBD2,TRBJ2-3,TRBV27,TGTGCCAGCGTTTGGACTAGCGGGAGCTCAGATACGCAGTATTTT,CASVWTSGSSDTQYF
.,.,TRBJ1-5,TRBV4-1,TGCGCCAGCAGCACAGGGTCCAGCAATCAGCCCCAGCATTTT,CASSTGSSNQPQHF
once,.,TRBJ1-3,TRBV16,TGTGCCAGCAGCCAATTTTGGAACAGGGACCACTCTGGAAACACCATATATTTT,CASSQFWNRDHSGNTIYF
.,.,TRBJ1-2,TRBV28,TGTGCCAGCAGTTTCCGAAGCAGAGGTATTAGCGGCTACACCTTC,CASSFRSRGISGYTF
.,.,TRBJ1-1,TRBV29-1,TGCAGCGTAAGGAGCTTTGAAGCTTTCTTT,CSVRSFEAFF
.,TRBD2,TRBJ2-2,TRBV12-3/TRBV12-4,TGTGCCAGCCGCCGGGAGGGCACCGGGGAGCTGTTTTTT,CASRREGTGELFF
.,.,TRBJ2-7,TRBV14,TGTGCCAGCAGCCAAGTTACGGGAGTGGGCTGGGACGAGCAGTACTTC,CASSQVTGVGWDEQYF
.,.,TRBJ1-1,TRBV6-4,TGTGCCAGCAGGATGACGGAGAACACTGAAGCTTTCTTT,CASRMTENTEAFF
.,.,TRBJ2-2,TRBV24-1,TGTGCCACCAGTCTACAGGGCGGGGGCACCGGGGAGCTGTTTTTT,CATSLQGGGTGELFF
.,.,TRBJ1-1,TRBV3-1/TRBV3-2,TGTGCCAGCAGCCCTTTCACCAATATGAACACTGAAGCTTTCTTT,CASSPFTNMNTEAFF
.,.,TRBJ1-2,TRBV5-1,TGCGCCAGCAGCTCCGGACAGCCCTATGGCTACACCTTC,CASSSGQPYGYTF
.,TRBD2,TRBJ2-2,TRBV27,TGTGCCAGCAGAAGGACTAGCGCGAACACCGGGGAGCTGTTTTTT,CASRRTSANTGELFF
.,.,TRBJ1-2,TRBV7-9,TGTGCCAGCAGCTTAGAGGGCGCACAGGGAGTCTATGGCTACACCTTC,CASSLEGAQGVYGYTF
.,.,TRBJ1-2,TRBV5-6,TGTGCCAGCATGCGGACGGGGACCAACGGCTACACCTTC,CASMRTGTNGYTF
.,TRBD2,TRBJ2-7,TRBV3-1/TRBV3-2,TGTGCCAGCAGCCGCGAACTAGCGGGATACGAGCAGTACTTC,CASSRELAGYEQYF